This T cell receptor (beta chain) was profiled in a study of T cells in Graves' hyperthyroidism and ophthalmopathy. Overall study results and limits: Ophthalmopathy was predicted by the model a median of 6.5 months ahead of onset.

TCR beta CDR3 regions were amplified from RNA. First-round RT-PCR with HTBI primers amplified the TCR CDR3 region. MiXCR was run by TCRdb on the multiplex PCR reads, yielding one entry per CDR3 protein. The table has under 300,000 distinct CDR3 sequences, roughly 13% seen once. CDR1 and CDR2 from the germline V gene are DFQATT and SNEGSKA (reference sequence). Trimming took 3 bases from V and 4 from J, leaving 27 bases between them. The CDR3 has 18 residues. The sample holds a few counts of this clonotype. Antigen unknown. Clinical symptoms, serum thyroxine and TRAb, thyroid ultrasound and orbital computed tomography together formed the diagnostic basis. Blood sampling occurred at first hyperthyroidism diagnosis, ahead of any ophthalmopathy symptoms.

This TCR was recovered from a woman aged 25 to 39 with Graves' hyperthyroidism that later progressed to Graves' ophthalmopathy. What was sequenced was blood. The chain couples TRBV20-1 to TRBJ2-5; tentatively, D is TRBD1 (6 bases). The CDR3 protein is CSASQPPGHDKMGETQYF. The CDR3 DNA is TGCAGTGCTAGCCAACCCCCGGGACACGATAAAATGGGAGAGACCCAGTACTTC.